The 12 T cell receptor beta chains presented below share a single source sample, sequenced in a study of T cell changes during pregnancy in multiple sclerosis. TCRdb's table, derived via immunoSEQ multiplex PCR, lists solely in-frame clones and lacks some. The sample has 25,000 to 30,000 clones, under 90% seen once. The input for sequencing was CD4+ T cells from peripheral blood mononuclear cells, taken in the first trimester of pregnancy. All receptors derive from a female donor in good health, enrolled as a control in a pregnancy study.

The chain joins TRBV11-3 to TRBJ1-5; D gene unclear. With 3 bases removed from V and 0 bases from J, the gap between germline ends came to 15 bases. The CDR3 contains 17 residues. The V gene's germline CDR1 is SGHNT and CDR2 YENEEA. The CDR3: CASSFEVGAYSNQPQHF. For the CDR3, the DNA is TGTGCCAGCAGCTTCGAGGTGGGTGCCTATAGCAATCAGCCCCAGCATTTT.

This chain connects TRBV6-1 to TRBJ2-7, with D possibly TRBD2 on 5 matching bases. From germline, CDR1 is MNHNS and CDR2 SASEGT. The CDR3 contains 13 residues. V lost 3 bases to trimming and J lost 7 bases, with 13 bases between them. The CDR3 protein is CASSDSDPGEQYF. CDR3 nucleotides: TGTGCCAGCAGTGATTCGGACCCGGGGGAGCAGTACTTC.

This sequence joins TRBV28 and TRBJ2-1, with D possibly matching TRBD1 (6 bases). This CDR3 is built from 19 residues. V was trimmed by 3 bases and J by 0 bases, leaving 21 bases between them. Germline lookup yields CDR1 MDHEN and CDR2 SYDVKM. The CDR3 protein is CASSFRRSGAANSYNEQFF. CDR3 in DNA: TGTGCCAGCAGTTTCCGCCGATCAGGGGCCGCAAACTCCTACAATGAGCAGTTCTTC. Full variable domain (remainder filled in from reference TRBV28 and TRBJ2-1): DVKVTQSSRYLVKRTGEKVFLECVQDMDHENMFWYRQDPGLGLRLIYFSYDVKMKEKGDIPEGYSVSREKKERFSLILESASTNQTSMYLCASSFRRSGAANSYNEQFFGPGTRLTVL.

The CDR3 DNA is TGCAGCGTTGTTGTTGGGGGGGCAACCTACAATGAGCAGTTCTTC. This sequence encodes CSVVVGGATYNEQFF. The rearrangement uses TRBV29-1 and TRBJ2-1, with a weak D call TRBD2 (7 bases). The CDR3 is made up of 15 amino acids. V lost 4 bases, J lost 2 bases, and 15 bases lay in between. Germline CDR1 SQVTM, CDR2 ANQGSEA.

This sequence joins TRBV6-6 and TRBJ1-5; D perhaps matches TRBD1 (5 bases). The germline V gene has CDR1 MNHNY and CDR2 SVGAGI (reference sequence). This CDR3 has 11 residues. The V and J ends lost 10 bases and 6 bases respectively, with 10 bases between them. The CDR3 DNA reads TGTGCCACCAGGGCCAGTCAGCCCCAGCATTTT. Its translation is CATRASQPQHF.

The chain links TRBV5-1 to TRBJ1-4; D is perhaps TRBD1 (6 bases). The CDR3 has 17 amino acids. Germline values: CDR1 SGHRS, CDR2 YFSETQ. V was pared by 1 base and J by 4 bases, with 17 bases between. CDR3 DNA: TGCGCCAGCAGCTTGAGGGGACACTACGGCCTTAATGAAAAACTGTTTTTT. It codes for CASSLRGHYGLNEKLFF.

The V call is TRBV27, the J call TRBJ1-5; TRBD1 agrees at 7 bases. CDR1 and CDR2 from the germline V gene are MNHEY and SMNVEV (reference sequence). With V trimmed by 5 bases and J by 12 bases, 7 bases remained unmatched. This CDR3 contains 12 residues. The CDR3 sequence is CASSGNRGGQHF. The CDR3, as DNA: TGTGCCAGCAGTGGAAACAGGGGCGGCCAGCATTTT.

J is TRBJ2-5 and V is TRBV28; D is perhaps TRBD1 (7 bases). CDR1 and CDR2 (germline): MDHEN, SYDVKM. This CDR3 has 13 residues. Trimming removed 6 bases at V and 5 bases at J, with 13 bases between. The CDR3 DNA reads as TGTGCCAGCAGCTCGACAGGGAGGGAGACCCAGTACTTC. As protein: CASSSTGRETQYF.

CDR3 DNA sequence: TGTGCCAGCTCATCCAACCAGGGCCTCCGTGGCTACACCTTC. Translation: CASSSNQGLRGYTF. The rearrangement links TRBV18 to TRBJ1-2; tentatively, D is TRBD1 (5 bases). Trimming stripped 5 bases from V and 7 bases from J, with 17 bases between. This CDR3 region has 14 residues. Germline V CDR1 and CDR2: KGHSH, LQKENI.

The gene calls are TRBV7-7 and TRBJ2-5; TRBD2 matches 9 bases. The germline V gene has CDR1 SSHAT and CDR2 FNYEAQ (reference sequence). The CDR3 is made up of 15 amino acids. J lost 3 bases, V lost 1 base, and 3 bases had no gene match. CDR3 sequence (DNA): TGTGCCAGCAGCTTAGAGGCTAGCGGGGAAGAGACCCAGTACTTC. This gives the protein CASSLEASGEETQYF.

The CDR3 is CASSRDRAYGYTF. The CDR3 DNA reads TGTGCCAGCAGCCGGGACAGGGCTTATGGCTACACCTTC. The gene calls are TRBV4-2 and TRBJ1-2; 9 bases are a match to TRBD1. CDR3 length equals 13 residues. Trimming took 4 bases from V and 5 from J; bases not matched to a gene: 2. Germline CDR1 LGHNA, CDR2 YNFKEQ.

The V and J genes are TRBV6-4 and TRBJ2-3; D is uncertain. Germline V gene lookup returns CDR1 MRHNA and CDR2 SNTAGT. V was cut by 2 bases and J by 7 bases, with 19 bases left in between. There are 16 residues in the CDR3. The CDR3 here is CASSDVQVPPLNTQYF. CDR3 in DNA: TGTGCCAGCAGTGACGTCCAGGTCCCACCTCTCAATACGCAGTATTTT.